Presented here are 27 T cell receptor beta chains from one specimen sequenced in a study of blood T cells in healthy people across ages. For the second PCR, which ran for 7 to 11 cycles, a sample-barcoded 5' primer and a J-beta primer mix were used. TCRdb re-analysed the 5' RACE reads in MiXCR, keeping a single row per CDR3 protein. The data contain over a million distinct CDR3 sequences, around 42% of them singletons. The sample was blood. These TCRs come from a woman under 30 in good health.

This clonotype appeared a single time. The V gene is TRBV2, the J gene TRBJ2-1; 7 bases agree with TRBD2. CDR1 and CDR2 from the germline V gene are SNHLY and FYNNEI. The length of the CDR3 is 13 residues. The J segment lost 7 bases and the V segment lost 9 bases, leaving 9 bases of the junction unmatched. CDR3 sequence (DNA): TGTGCCAGTCAACTAGCGAGAGATAATGAGCAGTTCTTC. This sequence encodes CASQLARDNEQFF.

This clonotype was observed a few times. CDR3 protein: CASSYHMTSGTSSYNEQFF. The DNA of the CDR3 is TGTGCCAGCAGTTACCATATGACTAGCGGGACTAGCTCCTACAATGAGCAGTTCTTC. The V gene is TRBV6-5, the J gene TRBJ2-1, with 11 bases aligning to TRBD2. CDR3 length: 19 residues. V gave up 2 bases and J gave up 0 bases; unmatched junction bases: 9. Germline V lookup: CDR1 MNHEY, CDR2 SVGAGI.

A few counts support this clonotype. The V call is TRBV20-1, the J call TRBJ1-2; 11 bases are shared with TRBD1. Germline V gene sequence: CDR1 DFQATT, CDR2 SNEGSKA (reference sequence). The CDR3 has 15 residues. J lost 6 bases, V lost 0 bases, and 6 bases had no gene match. CDR3: CSARDTGQGDNGYTF. The CDR3 DNA sequence: TGCAGTGCTAGAGACACGGGACAGGGGGATAATGGCTACACCTTC.

V usage is TRBV20-1 and J usage is TRBJ2-7; D is possibly TRBD1 or TRBD2 (5 bases each). Deletions cut 0 bases from V and 7 bases from J, with 10 bases between. Germline V gene data show CDR1 as DFQATT and CDR2 as SNEGSKA (reference sequence). This CDR3 has 12 amino acids. The CDR3 DNA reads TGCAGTGCTAGAGATTGGGACGGGGAGCAGTACTTC. Amino acid sequence: CSARDWDGEQYF.

This clonotype has only a few counts. This chain connects TRBV27 to TRBJ1-2; 10 positions agree with TRBD1. This CDR3 contains 16 residues. Trimming cost V 2 bases and J 0 bases; bases outside gene matches: 3. Germline V gene lookup returns CDR1 MNHEY and CDR2 SMNVEV (reference sequence). The CDR3 DNA is TGTGCCAGCAGTTTAAGGGACAGGGGCCCTAACTATGGCTACACCTTC. This translates into CASSLRDRGPNYGYTF.

V usage is TRBV7-9 and J usage is TRBJ1-4; no reliable D call. Per germline, CDR1 SEHNR and CDR2 FQNEAQ (reference sequence). The CDR3 consists of 13 residues. Trimming took off 7 bases at V and 0 bases at J, with 6 bases between the two ends. CDR3 in amino acids: CASTPATNEKLFF. The CDR3 bases are TGTGCCAGCACCCCAGCAACTAATGAAAAACTGTTTTTT.

The V and J genes are TRBV27 and TRBJ1-4; 7 bases fit TRBD1. V was pared by 2 bases and J by 10 bases, with 7 bases of the junction left unmatched. Germline CDR1 reads MNHEY; CDR2 reads SMNVEV (reference sequence). CDR3 length: 14 amino acids. The CDR3 DNA sequence: TGTGCCAGCAGTTTAGGCCAGGGGGATCGAAAACTGTTTTTT. As protein: CASSLGQGDRKLFF.

The rearrangement uses TRBV12-3 or TRBV12-4 and TRBJ1-6; 7 bases align to TRBD1. V dropped 3 bases and J dropped 14; count of bases not matched to a gene: 7. The CDR3 extends over 13 amino acids. The CDR3 bases are TGTGCCAGCAGTTTCGGACAGGCTCGTACCCTCCACTTT. Translated, it gives CASSFGQARTLHF.

This clonotype has a handful of counts. This rearrangement joins TRBV27 to TRBJ2-7; 7 nucleotides match TRBD2. There are 12 residues in the CDR3. The J segment lost 0 bases and the V segment lost 11 bases, leaving 4 bases of the junction unmatched. In germline, CDR1 is MNHEY, CDR2 SMNVEV (reference sequence). CDR3 amino acids: CAVRGSSYEQYF. CDR3 in DNA: TGTGCCGTCCGCGGGAGCTCCTACGAGCAGTACTTC.

This clonotype has more than one count but fewer than ten. The gene calls are TRBV9 and TRBJ2-2, with 12 bases lining up with TRBD1. CDR3 length equals 16 residues. Germline V gene sequence: CDR1 SGDLS, CDR2 YYNGEE. J was trimmed by 5 bases and V by 5 bases; bases with no gene match: 7. CDR3 nucleotide sequence: TGTGCCAGCAGTTGGGACAGGGGGCCGGTAACCGGGGAGCTGTTTTTT. It codes for CASSWDRGPVTGELFF.

The V call is TRBV20-1, the J call TRBJ2-5; D possibly corresponds to TRBD1 (6 bases). The J call is uncertain, as TRBJ2-7 better fits the DNA end. The CDR3 contains 13 residues. Germline assignment: CDR1 DFQATT and CDR2 SNEGSKA (reference sequence). The CDR3 is CSASGRGSHEQYF. DNA of the CDR3: TGCAGTGCGTCAGGAAGGGGGTCCCACGAGCAGTACTTC.

The CDR3 nucleotides read TGTGCCAGCAGTCCTCAGGAGGGGTATGTGGATACGCAGTATTTT. Protein sequence: CASSPQEGYVDTQYF. The V call is TRBV27, the J call TRBJ2-3; maybe TRBD2 (6 bases). Germline CDR1 reads MNHEY; CDR2 reads SMNVEV (reference sequence). This CDR3 region has 15 residues. The V and J ends lost 5 bases and 6 bases respectively, with 18 bases between them.

In its sample, this clonotype was seen a few times. J is TRBJ2-1 and V is TRBV7-8, with 11 positions matching TRBD2. CDR1 SGHVS and CDR2 FQNEAQ come from the germline V gene. The CDR3 spans 13 residues. V shed 3 bases and J 15 bases; nucleotides not matched to a gene: 7. The CDR3 DNA sequence: TGTGCCAGCAGCTTTAGCGGGGGGGCTATCGCGTTCTTC. Its translation is CASSFSGGAIAFF.

The chain joins TRBV21-1 to TRBJ1-2. TRBV21-1 is a documented pseudogene. The CDR3 runs 15 residues. CDR3 sequence (DNA): TGTGCCAGCAGCAAAGTCGCGGGGTCGGCCTATGGCTACACCTTC. Protein sequence: CASSKVAGSAYGYTF.

The chain couples TRBV12-3 or TRBV12-4 to TRBJ2-1; 8 positions match TRBD1. The V gene end was trimmed by 3 bases and the J gene end by 14 bases; junction bases not matched to a gene: 3. This CDR3 has 11 residues. The CDR3, as DNA: TGTGCCAGCAGTTTGAGACAGGGGAAGTTCTTC. This sequence encodes CASSLRQGKFF.

This clonotype was seen only once. CDR3 nucleotide sequence: TGTGCCAGCAGTGATCTAGCGGGCCCTAGCACAGATACGCAGTATTTT. Translation: CASSDLAGPSTDTQYF. V is TRBV2 and J is TRBJ2-3; 8 bases match TRBD2. CDR1 and CDR2 from the germline V gene are SNHLY and FYNNEI. The trim removed 3 bases at V and 0 bases at J, leaving 5 bases unmatched. The CDR3 is 16 residues long.

In this sample, this clonotype turned up once. V gene TRBV19 combines with J gene TRBJ2-4; D might be TRBD1 or TRBD2, each matching 5 bases. The better agreement between TRBJ2-7 and the DNA end casts doubt on the J call. The CDR3 runs to 14 residues. Germline CDR1 reads LNHDA; CDR2 reads SQIVND (reference sequence). CDR3 sequence: CASSIFSGPYEQYF. The CDR3 nucleotides are TGTGCCAGTAGTATATTCTCGGGACCTTACGAGCAGTACTTC.

This clonotype was seen a few times. This sequence joins TRBV6-1 and TRBJ2-7; no clear D gene. Trimming stripped 6 bases from V and 5 bases from J, with 8 bases between. The CDR3 is 11 amino acids. CDR1 and CDR2 (germline): MNHNS, SASEGT. CDR3 sequence: CASRDVNEQYF. CDR3 DNA sequence: TGTGCCAGCAGGGACGTCAACGAGCAGTACTTC.

This chain joins TRBV7-2 and TRBJ2-1, with a possible D match to TRBD2 (7 bases). Matching the DNA end better, TRBJ2-7 makes the J call doubtful. From germline, CDR1 is SGHTA and CDR2 FQGNSA. The CDR3 has 16 amino acids. CDR3 nucleotide sequence: TGTGCCAGCAGCCGCGAGGGCGGGGGCCCCTACAATGAGCAGTACTTC. It codes for CASSREGGGPYNEQYF.

This clonotype has at least ten counts. The chain couples TRBV7-2 to TRBJ2-1; D gene uncertain. Per germline, CDR1 SGHTA and CDR2 FQGNSA. Deletions cut 6 bases from V and 2 bases from J, with 2 bases between. CDR3 length: 11 residues. In nucleotides, the CDR3 is TGTGCCAGCAGGGCCTACAATGAGCAGTTCTTC. Protein sequence: CASRAYNEQFF.

The V gene is TRBV29-1, the J gene TRBJ2-7; D is possibly TRBD1 (5 bases). The CDR3 is 14 amino acids. V was trimmed by 3 bases and J by 2 bases, leaving 14 bases between them. From germline, CDR1 is SQVTM and CDR2 ANQGSEA. CDR3 DNA: TGCAGCGTTGAGCTAGGGGTCATTCCCTACGAGCAGTACTTC. Translation: CSVELGVIPYEQYF.

This sequence joins TRBV28 and TRBJ2-1; D may be TRBD2 (6 bases). The V end was cut by 4 bases, the J end by 8 bases, with 15 bases between. This CDR3 is 14 amino acids long. From germline, CDR1 is MDHEN and CDR2 SYDVKM. CDR3: CASSSAGGKYEQFF. The CDR3, as DNA: TGTGCCAGCAGTTCGGCCGGGGGTAAATATGAGCAGTTCTTC.

The chain carries TRBV27 and TRBJ2-1; TRBD1 might be the D (5 bases). The DNA end is a closer match to TRBJ2-7, so the J assignment may be wrong. The germline gives CDR1 MNHEY, CDR2 SMNVEV (reference sequence). This CDR3 is 14 amino acids long. The CDR3 DNA reads as TGTGCCAGCAGTTACCGGCGGACAAACAATGAGCAGTACTTC. Amino acid sequence: CASSYRRTNNEQYF.

This clonotype has more than one count but fewer than ten. This rearrangement joins TRBV2 to TRBJ1-2, with a weak D call TRBD1 (5 bases). The CDR3 consists of 12 residues. V shed 6 bases and J shed 7 bases, with 12 bases lying between them. From germline, CDR1 is SNHLY and CDR2 FYNNEI. The CDR3 reads CASRTEKSGYTF. Here the CDR3 DNA reads TGTGCCAGCAGGACAGAAAAGAGTGGCTACACCTTC.

This chain links TRBV4-1 with TRBJ2-5; TRBD1 matches 9 bases. Per the germline V gene, CDR1 is MGHRA and CDR2 is YSYEKL. V shed 4 bases and J 2 bases; nucleotides not matched to a gene: 8. This CDR3 spans 16 amino acids. CDR3 sequence (DNA): TGCGCCAGCAGCCGAACCGGGACAGGGAAACAAGAGACCCAGTACTTC. Translation: CASSRTGTGKQETQYF.

This chain links TRBV27 with TRBJ1-5; D remains unclear. The CDR3 contains 13 residues. Germline-derived CDR1 and CDR2 are MNHEY and SMNVEV (reference sequence). Trimming left V 5 bases short and J 4 bases short, with 9 bases between. CDR3 region: CASSPRPNQPQHF. DNA of the CDR3: TGTGCCAGCAGTCCACGTCCGAATCAGCCCCAGCATTTT.

The chain uses TRBV28 and TRBJ1-6, with D unclear. The V and J ends lost 3 bases and 7 bases respectively, with 19 bases between them. Looked up from germline, CDR1 is MDHEN and CDR2 is SYDVKM. This CDR3 contains 17 residues. The CDR3 region has the DNA TGTGCCAGCAGTTTCAGAGGGTACGCCCGAGGGAATTCACCCCTCCACTTT. Translating gives CASSFRGYARGNSPLHF.